Shown below are 17 T cell receptor beta chains from a single sample sequenced in a study of T cell responses to AZD1222 COVID-19 vaccine. Assay: immunoSEQ multiplex PCR; the TCRdb copy retains only in-frame clones and omits some. Of 160,000 or so clones in the sample, roughly nine tenths were seen once. Sample: peripheral blood, taken on day 0 of AZD1222 vaccination. These receptor sequences come from an adult in good health.

The chain recombines TRBV28 with TRBJ1-1; the D gene is possibly TRBD1 (6 bases). The CDR3 sequence is 13 residues long. Deletions cut 1 base from V and 6 bases from J, with 9 bases between. Germline CDR1 reads MDHEN; CDR2 reads SYDVKM. CDR3 sequence reads: CASSLSGASEAFF. CDR3 coding DNA: TGTGCCAGCAGTTTATCAGGGGCTTCTGAAGCTTTCTTT.

The chain links TRBV28 to TRBJ2-7, with TRBD1 as a possible D gene (6 bases). This CDR3 spans 15 amino acids. Deletions cut 5 bases from V and 2 bases from J, with 16 bases between. The germline CDR1 and CDR2 sequences are MDHEN and SYDVKM. In DNA form, the CDR3 reads TGTGCCAGCAGTCGACGCAACAGGGTCGCCTACGAGCAGTACGTC. As protein: CASSRRNRVAYEQYV.

V is TRBV24-1 and J is TRBJ1-3; no definite D call. V gave up 8 bases and J gave up 4 bases, with 14 bases separating them. Germline assignment: CDR1 KGHDR and CDR2 SFDVKD. The CDR3 is 14 amino acids. DNA of the CDR3: TGTGCCACCATCCTAGACCAGGCAGGAAACACCATATATTTT. Its protein is CATILDQAGNTIYF.

The genes are TRBV14 and TRBJ1-6, with 7 nucleotides matching TRBD1. Germline V gene lookup returns CDR1 SGHDN and CDR2 FVKESK. The CDR3 contains 15 residues. Trimming took 0 bases from V and 8 from J; bases not matched to a gene: 4. The CDR3 loop is CASSQETGWYSPLHF. The CDR3 DNA reads TGTGCCAGCAGCCAAGAGACAGGGTGGTATTCACCCCTCCACTTT.

The chain recombines TRBV28 with TRBJ2-7, with 7 bases lining up with TRBD1. The CDR3 covers 12 residues. V lost 8 bases to trimming and J lost 3 bases; unmatched junction nucleotides: 4. Germline CDR1 MDHEN, CDR2 SYDVKM. Here the CDR3 DNA reads TGTGCCAGCGGTAGGGACAGCTACGAGCAGTACGTC. This translates into CASGRDSYEQYV.

V is TRBV30 and J is TRBJ2-1; 12 bases fit TRBD2. Germline loops: CDR1 GTSNPN, CDR2 SVGIG (reference sequence). The CDR3 is made up of 14 amino acids. V lost 2 bases, J lost 9 bases, and 5 bases stayed unmatched. This CDR3 is CAWSRLAGASEQFF. The CDR3 DNA reads TGTGCCTGGAGTCGACTAGCGGGGGCCAGTGAGCAGTTCTTC.

This clone has only one observation. The rearrangement uses TRBV7-2 and TRBJ2-1; 8 nucleotides align to TRBD2. This CDR3 spans 15 amino acids. Germline loops: CDR1 SGHTA, CDR2 FQGNSA. The V and J ends lost 2 bases and 8 bases, in that order; junction bases with no gene match: 8. CDR3 in amino acids: CASSLSGSGNYEQFF. For the CDR3, the DNA is TGTGCCAGCAGCTTAAGTGGTAGCGGGAACTATGAGCAGTTCTTC.

This clone was picked up a small number of times. The chain has TRBV18 and TRBJ1-1; D possibly corresponds to TRBD1 (5 bases). The CDR3 extends over 15 amino acids. Trimming stripped 6 bases from V and 3 bases from J, with 17 bases between. Per the germline V gene, CDR1 is KGHSH and CDR2 is LQKENI. The CDR3: CASSFRSTADTEAFF. For the CDR3, the DNA is TGTGCCAGCTCCTTTCGCTCGACAGCGGACACTGAAGCTTTCTTT.

This chain joins TRBV5-4 and TRBJ2-6, with D unresolved. The CDR3 consists of 20 residues. V lost 1 base and J lost 0, with 20 bases in between. Germline V lookup: CDR1 SGHNT, CDR2 YYREEE (reference sequence). CDR3 sequence reads: CASSLPNGPGIVSGANVLTF. The CDR3 coding sequence is TGTGCCAGCAGCTTGCCGAACGGCCCTGGGATCGTCTCTGGGGCCAACGTCCTGACTTTC.

The CDR3 is CASSPGGGGGVLYEQYV. CDR3 sequence (DNA): TGTGCCAGCAGTCCCGGTGGCGGAGGGGGGGTCTTGTACGAGCAGTACGTC. The gene calls are TRBV28 and TRBJ2-7; perhaps TRBD2 as D (7 bases). The ends were cut back, 5 bases at V and 4 bases at J, with 24 bases in the middle. CDR1 and CDR2 (germline): MDHEN, SYDVKM. CDR3 length equals 17 residues.

V is TRBV5-1 and J is TRBJ1-2, with 7 bases fitting TRBD1. J lost 8 bases, V lost 2 bases, and 6 bases had no gene match. Germline V gene data show CDR1 as SGHRS and CDR2 as YFSETQ. The CDR3 runs to 13 residues. CDR3 nucleotide sequence: TGCGCCAGCAGCTTAAGACAGGGTGACGGCTACACCTTC. Encoded protein: CASSLRQGDGYTF.

The V gene is TRBV5-5, the J gene TRBJ2-1; D perhaps matches TRBD2 (7 bases). The germline CDR1 and CDR2 sequences are SGHKS and YYEKEE (reference sequence). CDR3 length equals 16 residues. The V end was cut by 2 bases, the J end by 7 bases, with 19 bases between. The CDR3 DNA sequence: TGTGCCAGCAGCTTCGGGGGGCTTGGAGGCATGAATGAGCAGTTCTTC. This gives the protein CASSFGGLGGMNEQFF. The variable domain in full, completed from reference TRBV5-5 and TRBJ2-1, reads DAGVTQSPTHLIKTRGQQVTLRCSPISGHKSVSWYQQVLGQGPQFIFQYYEKEERGRGNFPDRFSARQFPNYSSELNVNALLLGDSALYLCASSFGGLGGMNEQFFGPGTRLTVL.

Only one count was recorded for this clone. The chain carries TRBV5-5 and TRBJ1-1; weak D call: TRBD1 (5 bases). In germline, CDR1 is SGHKS, CDR2 YYEKEE (reference sequence). The CDR3 covers 15 residues. V was pared by 5 bases and J by 1 base, with 15 bases between. This chain's CDR3 is CASRMDWTPNTEAFF. The CDR3 DNA follows: TGTGCCAGCAGAATGGATTGGACACCGAACACTGAAGCTTTCTTT.

The chain has TRBV5-4 and TRBJ1-6; TRBD1 aligns across 8 bases. The V segment lost 2 bases and the J segment 7 bases; nucleotides outside the gene matches: 2. CDR1 and CDR2 from the germline V gene are SGHNT and YYREEE (reference sequence). The CDR3 covers 14 residues. The CDR3 DNA reads TGTGCCAGCAGCTTTGGGACAGGCAATTCACCCCTCCACTTT. Translated, it gives CASSFGTGNSPLHF.

This clone has just one count. The chain carries TRBV6-6 and TRBJ2-7; no definite D call. Germline values: CDR1 MNHNY, CDR2 SVGAGI (reference sequence). The ends were cut back, 6 bases at V and 1 base at J, with 16 bases in the middle. The length of the CDR3 is 15 residues. CDR3 amino acids: CASSHTDGFSYEQYV. CDR3 DNA sequence: TGTGCCAGCAGCCACACGGACGGATTTTCCTACGAGCAGTACGTC.

The J gene is TRBJ2-7, the V gene TRBV11-2; 13 nucleotides line up with TRBD2. The germline CDR1 and CDR2 sequences are SGHAT and FQNNGV. The CDR3 consists of 15 residues. With 3 bases clipped from V and 2 bases from J, the junction kept 1 base outside the gene matches. This chain's CDR3 is CASSLTSGGPYEQYF. CDR3 DNA sequence: TGTGCCAGCAGCTTGACTAGCGGGGGGCCCTACGAGCAGTACTTC. The full variable domain, its missing parts supplied by reference TRBV11-2 and TRBJ2-7, is EAGVAQSPRYKIIEKRQSVAFWCNPISGHATLYWYQQILGQGPKLLIQFQNNGVVDDSQLPKDRFSAERLKGVDSTLKIQPAKLEDSAVYLCASSLTSGGPYEQYFGPGTRLTVT.

This chain links TRBV11-3 with TRBJ2-1, with D perhaps matching TRBD1 (6 bases). Germline V gene sequence: CDR1 SGHNT, CDR2 YENEEA. The CDR3 is 18 amino acids. V lost 1 base and J lost 1, with 17 bases in between. DNA for the CDR3: TGTGCCAGCAGCTTAGGTTTGGGGGCAGTAGCTTCCTACAATGAGCAGTTCTTC. Protein product: CASSLGLGAVASYNEQFF.